Listed here are 15 T cell receptor beta chains from one sample, sequenced in a study of cytomegalovirus exposure and HLA in healthy donors. PCR primers comprised 60 Vbeta and 13 Jbeta primers. The repertoire was sequenced with immunoSEQ multiplex PCR; TCRdb's copy has only in-frame clones and lacks some. The repertoire has under 200,000 clones, 86% of them found once; the top ten carry nearly 2%. What was sequenced was PBMCs. These receptors were obtained from a woman aged 18-29 years in good health and CMV-seronegative.

The chain recombines TRBV19 with TRBJ1-4, with 8 nucleotides matching TRBD1. V shed 9 bases, J shed 5 bases, and the junction held 11 bases outside the gene matches. This CDR3 is built from 15 residues. Germline CDR1 is LNHDA and CDR2 is SQIVND (reference sequence). The CDR3 region is CAREEDRAENEKLFF. In DNA form, the CDR3 reads TGTGCCAGAGAGGAGGACAGGGCGGAGAATGAAAAACTGTTTTTT.

This chain uses TRBV27 with TRBJ2-5; maybe TRBD2 (6 bases). The end of the DNA is better explained by TRBJ2-7, so the J call may be wrong. Germline V gene data show CDR1 as MNHEY and CDR2 as SMNVEV (reference sequence). The CDR3 consists of 16 residues. The CDR3 DNA sequence: TGTGCCAGCAGTTTATCTCGCCGGGGGAGCACGTACGAGCAGTACTTC. It codes for CASSLSRRGSTYEQYF.

This chain joins TRBV18 and TRBJ2-6, with D unresolved. Trimming took off 3 bases at V and 0 bases at J, with 15 bases between the two ends. CDR3 size: 18 residues. Germline values: CDR1 KGHSH, CDR2 LQKENI. In DNA, the CDR3 is TGTGCCAGCTCACCCGCCCCGATACTTAGCTCTGGGGCCAACGTCCTGACTTTC. This codes for CASSPAPILSSGANVLTF.

This chain joins TRBV9 and TRBJ2-3; D perhaps matches TRBD2 (5 bases). With 2 bases removed from V and 4 bases from J, the gap between germline ends came to 14 bases. The CDR3 contains 15 residues. Germline lookup yields CDR1 SGDLS and CDR2 YYNGEE. As DNA, the CDR3 is TGTGCCAGCAGCGTTTCCCCTAGCATGGCAGATACGCAGTATTTT. Its protein is CASSVSPSMADTQYF.

The J gene is TRBJ2-2, the V gene TRBV7-6, with 10 nucleotides matching TRBD2. CDR3 size: 15 residues. V was clipped by 3 bases and J by 6 bases; unmatched bases: 4. The germline CDR1 and CDR2 sequences are SGHVS and FNYEAQ. Written as DNA, the CDR3 is TGTGCCAGCAGCTTCAGCGGGGGGGCCCCCGGGGAGCTGTTTTTT. Amino acids: CASSFSGGAPGELFF.

V and J are TRBV27 and TRBJ2-1; D is ambiguous. The V end was cut by 4 bases, the J end by 1 base, with 11 bases between. The CDR3 has 15 amino acids. Germline V gene data show CDR1 as MNHEY and CDR2 as SMNVEV (reference sequence). The CDR3 is CASSYGPISYNEQFF. In nucleotides, the CDR3 is TGTGCCAGCAGTTATGGGCCTATATCCTACAATGAGCAGTTCTTC.

This clone was seen a handful of times. The chain links TRBV6-5 to TRBJ1-2; 8 bases map to TRBD1. The CDR3 length is 13 residues. The V gene's germline CDR1 is MNHEY and CDR2 SVGAGI. V lost 8 bases, J lost 8 bases, and 10 bases stayed unmatched. The CDR3 DNA follows: TGTGCCAGCTTGAGTGGACAGGGTAGAGGCTACACCTTC. It codes for CASLSGQGRGYTF.

The chain has TRBV28 and TRBJ2-7; TRBD1 is a possible D gene (6 bases). V lost 6 bases to trimming and J lost 3 bases, with 9 bases between them. The germline CDR1 and CDR2 sequences are MDHEN and SYDVKM. The CDR3 has 12 amino acids. The CDR3 region is CASSPDSYEQYF. The CDR3 DNA sequence: TGTGCCAGCAGCCCGGACAGCTACGAGCAGTACTTC. The full variable domain, with the rest looked up from reference TRBV28 and TRBJ2-7, is DVKVTQSSRYLVKRTGEKVFLECVQDMDHENMFWYRQDPGLGLRLIYFSYDVKMKEKGDIPEGYSVSREKKERFSLILESASTNQTSMYLCASSPDSYEQYFGPGTRLTVT.

J is TRBJ2-1 and V is TRBV30; TRBD1 aligns across 11 bases. Germline-derived CDR1 and CDR2 are GTSNPN and SVGIG (reference sequence). CDR3 length: 14 amino acids. The V and J ends lost 5 bases and 4 bases, in that order; junction bases with no gene match: 4. DNA for the CDR3: TGTGCCTGGGCCGGGACAGGGGGTTACAATGAGCAGTTCTTC. Amino acids: CAWAGTGGYNEQFF.

The chain carries TRBV5-1 and TRBJ2-7, with 7 bases fitting TRBD1. The length of the CDR3 is 15 residues. Germline V CDR1 and CDR2: SGHRS, YFSETQ. V lost 4 bases to trimming and J lost 2 bases; unmatched junction nucleotides: 9. The DNA for the CDR3 is TGCGCCAGCAGCCCCTGGACAGGTGACCCCTACGAGCAGTACTTC. Protein: CASSPWTGDPYEQYF.

The CDR3 DNA reads TGTGCCAGCGGGGGTCTGACCCTAGCGTTGGATACGCAGTATTTT. Translating gives CASGGLTLALDTQYF. The V gene is TRBV11-2, the J gene TRBJ2-3, with D possibly TRBD2 on 6 matching bases. CDR3 length: 15 amino acids. The germline CDR1 and CDR2 sequences are SGHAT and FQNNGV. V was cut by 8 bases and J by 6 bases, with 21 bases left in between.

The chain links TRBV6-6 to TRBJ2-7; 15 bases map to TRBD2. The CDR3 covers 15 residues. Germline CDR1 reads MNHNY; CDR2 reads SVGAGI (reference sequence). V was pared by 7 bases and J by 4 bases, with 5 bases of the junction left unmatched. CDR3 nucleotides: TGTGCCAGCACCCAAGGACTAGCGGGGGGGTACGAGCAGTACTTC. Amino acid sequence: CASTQGLAGGYEQYF.

The chain uses TRBV7-2 and TRBJ2-5; 9 bases are shared with TRBD2. Unmatched junction bases numbered 3, after V lost 2 bases and J lost 5 bases. Germline CDR1 and CDR2: SGHTA and FQGNSA. The CDR3 totals 14 residues. The CDR3: CASSLIGLAETQYF. The DNA for the CDR3 is TGTGCCAGCAGCTTAATCGGACTAGCGGAGACCCAGTACTTC.

The V call is TRBV5-1, the J call TRBJ2-7; 11 bases fit TRBD1. V lost 0 bases and J lost 6; bases outside the gene matches: 5. This CDR3 is 15 amino acids long. CDR1 is SGHRS and CDR2 is YFSETQ in the germline V gene. The CDR3, as DNA: TGCGCCAGCAGCTTGGGGACAGGGGGCGGTTTCGAGCAGTACTTC. Its protein is CASSLGTGGGFEQYF.

The V call is TRBV14, the J call TRBJ2-5, with TRBD1 matching over 7 bases. V shed 3 bases and J 5 bases; nucleotides not matched to a gene: 3. Germline V gene data show CDR1 as SGHDN and CDR2 as FVKESK. The CDR3 sequence is 13 residues long. The chain's CDR3 is CASSQGQWETQYF. The DNA for the CDR3 is TGTGCCAGCAGCCAGGGACAGTGGGAGACCCAGTACTTC.